This T cell receptor beta chain was recovered during a study of CD8+ T cells in alopecia areata. CD4, CD8alpha, NKG2D, NKG2ACE and other markers were used to sort pooled cutaneous lymph node cells. Findings and limits, study-wide: TCR sharing across patients was less clear than in mice, possibly HLA-related. For lesional scalp, especially alopecia totalis/universalis, clonality was higher than in normal scalp.

This clone was picked up a small number of times. Its antigen remains unidentified. Germline and genes here are mouse. With the read ending 4 residues before the CDR3 end, the germline J gene is used to fill in that end. This CDR3 spans 16 amino acids. Germline V gene data show CDR1 as NNHDY and CDR2 as SYVADS. cDNA reverse transcribed from extracted RNA served as the sequencing template. Profiled with immunoSEQ multiplex PCR; TCRdb holds only in-frame clones, not every one. The repertoire yields over 250,000 clones, none seen only once; the top ten contain 0.9% to 1.5%. Sequencing input: CD4+ T cells sorted from a lymph node. This TCR came from a C3H/HeJ mouse with alopecia areata. Mice of this strain are of MHC haplotype H2-k. The rearrangement uses TRBV13-3 and TRBJ1-1, with 12 bases fitting TRBD1. CDR3 protein: CASSPGTGGARTEVFF. Incomplete CDR3 DNA: TGTGCCAGCAGCCCCGGGACAGGGGGCGCGAGGACA.